The rows below give T cell receptor beta chains drawn from one sample of a study of cytomegalovirus exposure and HLA in healthy donors. TCRdb keeps only in-frame clones here, not all; method: immunoSEQ multiplex PCR. In the table there are 250,000 to 300,000 clones, 86% of which are singletons. Input material: PBMCs. Source of these receptors: a woman under 30 in good health and CMV-seronegative. The CDR3 runs from the conserved cysteine through the conserved F or W. Clone size, where shown, is once, few, many, or a class for clones that have expanded.

size	V	CDR3
-	TRBV2	CASSEGTKTFYGYTF
few	TRBV9	CASSVEGTLTSYEQYF
-	TRBV10-2	CASSESQWGPTEAFF
-	TRBV10-2	CASSLWTSGYEQYF
-	TRBV7-6	CASSLLTGTKFGDTQYF
-	TRBV7-2	CASSSLGPISGVGGYTF
-	TRBV2	CASSEPDQGWHNEQFF
-	TRBV18	CASSPSKTGTGANVLTF
-	TRBV18	CASSPGRDEQYF
-	TRBV18	CASSPGQGPEKLFF
few	TRBV19	CATKGLDYNQPQHF
few	TRBV9	CASSPTGQGAHTLRFF
-	TRBV18	CASSPLDGARNTEAFF
-	TRBV5-6	CASSLEGGGGYGYTF
-	TRBV5-6	CASSLKQVYEKLFF
-	TRBV9	CASSVGVLLGGTDTQYF
-	TRBV6-1	CASFPEGANEKLFF
-	TRBV5-4	CASSMRGSGNTIYF
once	TRBV27	CASSLSGDRANYGYTF
-	TRBV9	CASSVGLSGAAFNEQFF
-	TRBV5-1	CASSFTGLDQPQHF
-	TRBV12-5	CASGLVQGNNEKLFF
once	TRBV7-6	CASSLSPGAYEQYF
-	TRBV11-3	CASSLEAGGRNEQFF
-	TRBV19	CASSRGSGVPEQFF
-	TRBV6-6	CASSSAGGNYGYTF
-	TRBV6-5	CASTLAASYNEQFF
-	TRBV4-1	CASSHKDLGDRSYEQYF
-	TRBV10-3	CAIRGQRVYEQYF
-	TRBV2	CASKTGYSGNTIYF
once	TRBV7-9	CAARGDLPDTQYF
-	TRBV13	CASSLRQGSEKLFF
-	TRBV5-1	CASSVQGAGTGELFF
once	TRBV6-1	CASSEAGGRDEQFF
-	TRBV4-1	CASSPARGNTEAFF
-	TRBV5-1	CASSRPGQGYGYTF
-	TRBV27	CASSLPGLAGGPHTGELFF
-	TRBV5-1	CASSLGQGFYEQYF
-	TRBV7-2	CASSPRTGGDVNTIYF
-	TRBV5-1	CASSFDRDTIYF
-	TRBV25-1	CASSELGQSTNYGYTF
few	TRBV5-1	CASSTGQQYGYTF
-	TRBV18	CASSPPGTGLYEQYF
-	TRBV9	CASSVEPDTEAFF
-	TRBV5-1	CASSLQKTISVSYNEQFF
-	TRBV5-1	CASSTGTGGWETQYF
-	TRBV7-2	CASSLVGRLGNQPQHF
-	TRBV7-2	CASSFHRQSYEQYF
-	TRBV9	CASSARLDTEAFF
once	TRBV11-3	CASSSGQGTEAFF
-	TRBV6-5	CASSRQWDTEAFF
-	TRBV18	CASSPQGGSYNEQFF
-	TRBV27	CASSLYGQLEAFF
-	TRBV6-6	CASSYGGTYEQYF
-	TRBV28	CASSKTSGAGDTQYF
-	TRBV11-2	CASTSPGRISTDTQYF
-	TRBV9	CASSVGGDYLETQYF
-	TRBV5-6	CASSPSAGDGADTQYF
-	TRBV5-1	CASTSGGAGDTQYF